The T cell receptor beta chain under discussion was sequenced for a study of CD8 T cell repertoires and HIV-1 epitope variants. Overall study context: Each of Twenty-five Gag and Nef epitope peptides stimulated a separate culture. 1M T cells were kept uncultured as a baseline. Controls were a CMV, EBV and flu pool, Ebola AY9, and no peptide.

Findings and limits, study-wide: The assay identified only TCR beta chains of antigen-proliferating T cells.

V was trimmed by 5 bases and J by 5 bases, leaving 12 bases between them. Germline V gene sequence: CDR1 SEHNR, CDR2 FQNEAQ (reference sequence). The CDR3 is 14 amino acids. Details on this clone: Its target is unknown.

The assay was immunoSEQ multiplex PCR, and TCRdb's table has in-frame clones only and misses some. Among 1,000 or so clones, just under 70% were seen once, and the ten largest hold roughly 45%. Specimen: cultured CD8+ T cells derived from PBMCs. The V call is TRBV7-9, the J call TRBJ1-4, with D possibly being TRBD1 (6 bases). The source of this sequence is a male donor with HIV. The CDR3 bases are TGTGCCAGCAGCCAAGGGGGAACGAATGAAAAACTGTTTTTT. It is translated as CASSQGGTNEKLFF.